This T cell receptor (beta chain) was obtained from a study of CD8 T cells in Susac syndrome. V shed 3 bases, J shed 7 bases, and the junction held 8 bases outside the gene matches. Germline V gene data show CDR1 as KGHDR and CDR2 as SFDVKD. This CDR3 spans 15 amino acids. RNA, at about 0.5 to 1 ug, was reverse transcribed with random hexamers. The authors amplified TCR beta CDR3 across 54 Vbeta and 13 Jbeta using immunoSEQ multiplex PCR. TCRdb re-analysed the immunoSEQ multiplex PCR reads in MiXCR, keeping a single row per CDR3 protein. Of under 200,000 distinct CDR3 sequences in the sample, approximately 95% are singletons; the top ten hold about 0.17%.

The chain is built from TRBV24-1 and TRBJ1-5; 7 nucleotides align to TRBD1. The sequence was obtained from a human donor with Susac syndrome. The specimen was CD8+ T cells from PBMCs. The CDR3 loop reads CATSDSWTGGQPQHF. The CDR3, as DNA: TGTGCCACCAGTGATAGTTGGACAGGCGGACAGCCCCAGCATTTT.